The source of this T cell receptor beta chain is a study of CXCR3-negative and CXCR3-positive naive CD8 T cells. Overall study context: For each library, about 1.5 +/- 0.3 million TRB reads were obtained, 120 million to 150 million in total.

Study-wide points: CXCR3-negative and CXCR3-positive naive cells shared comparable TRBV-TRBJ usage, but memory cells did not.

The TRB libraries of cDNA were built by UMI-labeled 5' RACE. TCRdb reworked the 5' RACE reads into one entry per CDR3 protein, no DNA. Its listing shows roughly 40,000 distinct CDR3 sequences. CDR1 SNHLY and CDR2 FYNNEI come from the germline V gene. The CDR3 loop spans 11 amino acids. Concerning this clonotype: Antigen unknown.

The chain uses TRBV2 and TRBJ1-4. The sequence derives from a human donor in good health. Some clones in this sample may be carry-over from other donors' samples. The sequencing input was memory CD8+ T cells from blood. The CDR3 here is CASRGDEKLFF. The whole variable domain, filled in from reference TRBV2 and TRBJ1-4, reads EPEVTQTPSHQVTQMGQEVILRCVPISNHLYFYWYRQILGQKVEFLVSFYNNEISEKSEIFDDQFSVERPDGSNFTLKIRSTKLEDSAMYFCASRGDEKLFFGSGTQLSVL.